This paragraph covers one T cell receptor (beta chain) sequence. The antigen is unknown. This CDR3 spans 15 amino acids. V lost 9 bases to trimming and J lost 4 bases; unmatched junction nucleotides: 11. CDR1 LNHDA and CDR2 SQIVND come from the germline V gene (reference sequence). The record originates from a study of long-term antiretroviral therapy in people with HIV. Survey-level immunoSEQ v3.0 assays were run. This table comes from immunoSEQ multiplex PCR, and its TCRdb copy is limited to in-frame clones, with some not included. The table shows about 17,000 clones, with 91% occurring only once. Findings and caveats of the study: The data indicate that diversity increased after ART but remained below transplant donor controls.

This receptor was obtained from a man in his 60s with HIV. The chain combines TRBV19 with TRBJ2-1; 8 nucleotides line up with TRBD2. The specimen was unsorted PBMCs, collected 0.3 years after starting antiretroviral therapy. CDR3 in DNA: TGTGCCAGCACTGGGACGCGGGGGGCTTACAATGAGCAGTTCTTC. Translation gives CASTGTRGAYNEQFF.